What follows describes a single T cell receptor (beta chain). The antigen remains unidentified. This sample is drawn from a study of T-cell reconstitution after alpha-beta-depleted transplantation in children. Points from the study as a whole: Where alpha-beta T cells came from about two months after transplant was reportedly several hundred expanded graft clones. Several patients had high TCRbeta diversity at day 60; it came from surviving recipient T cells and thymic progenitors. When one year had passed after transplant, most T-cell counts and diversity came from newly produced T cells.

Unique molecular identifiers tagged the TCRbeta library. TCRdb called the PCR reads again in MiXCR, with one record for every CDR3 protein. The repertoire consists of approximately 1,000,000 distinct CDR3 sequences, with 25% to 30% occurring once and the leading ten covering more than 25%. This CDR3 spans 17 amino acids. Germline CDR1 and CDR2: SGHKS and YYEKEE (reference sequence). V was pared by 0 bases and J by 0 bases, with 16 bases between. This sequence joins TRBV5-5 and TRBJ2-7; maybe TRBD1 (5 bases). The clonotype originates from a boy in the first two years of life who had a stem cell transplant for SCID, so the T cells may come from the graft donor. The sequencing used PBMCs, mostly from graft donor cells, collected 360 days after TCRalphabeta/CD19-depleted stem cell transplant. CDR3 nucleotide sequence: TGTGCCAGCAGCTTGGTGCAGGGTGTTAGGGTCTCCTACGAGCAGTACTTC. The encoded protein is CASSLVQGVRVSYEQYF.